The 23 T cell receptor beta chains below all came from one sample that was sequenced in a study of blood T cell repertoires in COVID-19 (dated by TCRdb to the early 2020s). Libraries were made using the immunoSEQ multiplex PCR assay. TCRdb provides this immuneACCESS table in a form limited to in-frame rearrangements. Some clones are lacking; in checked studies, under half of them reflect an unresolved V gene, and why the rest are absent is not known. The sample table shows approximately 450,000 clones, and more than 85% are seen once. The top ten clones comprise around 4.4% of the sample. What was sequenced was peripheral blood. These receptors all stem from a young woman with acute or convalescent COVID-19.

The gene calls are TRBV19 and TRBJ1-3, with D hard to call. Germline loops: CDR1 LNHDA, CDR2 SQIVND (reference sequence). V lost 5 bases and J lost 0, with 11 bases in between. CDR3 length: 15 amino acids. CDR3 loop: CASSRGGSSGNTIYF. CDR3 coding DNA: TGTGCCAGTAGTCGCGGCGGAAGCTCTGGAAACACCATATATTTT.

J is TRBJ2-4 and V is TRBV15, with TRBD2 matching over 7 bases. The trim removed 0 bases at V and 3 bases at J, leaving 8 bases unmatched. The CDR3 is made up of 17 amino acids. Germline CDR1 is LNHNV and CDR2 is YYDKDF (reference sequence). CDR3 nucleotides: TGTGCCACCAGCAGAGATGGGTCGGGGGGAAACAAAAACATTCAGTACTTC. It encodes CATSRDGSGGNKNIQYF.

The genes are TRBV2 and TRBJ2-7, with D unclear. CDR3 length equals 12 residues. Germline assignment: CDR1 SNHLY and CDR2 FYNNEI. The V gene lost 10 bases and the J gene lost 0 bases, with 10 bases spanning the gap. CDR3 loop: CATGISSYEQYF. CDR3 DNA: TGTGCCACCGGTATTAGCTCCTACGAGCAGTACTTC.

The CDR3 reads CSVERKGDSSYNEQFF. The DNA for the CDR3 is TGCAGCGTTGAAAGGAAGGGGGACAGCTCCTACAATGAGCAGTTCTTC. The chain is built from TRBV29-1 and TRBJ2-1; 7 nucleotides align to TRBD1. The CDR3 loop spans 16 amino acids. In germline, CDR1 is SQVTM, CDR2 ANQGSEA. Trimming cost V 2 bases and J 0 bases; bases outside gene matches: 7.

The chain carries TRBV9 and TRBJ2-2; TRBD2 matches 9 bases. V lost 1 base to trimming and J lost 2 bases; unmatched junction nucleotides: 3. This CDR3 is built from 16 residues. Germline-derived CDR1 and CDR2 are SGDLS and YYNGEE. CDR3 loop: CASSVLSGGNTGELFF. CDR3 DNA sequence: TGTGCCAGCAGCGTACTTAGCGGGGGTAACACCGGGGAGCTGTTTTTT.

The chain recombines TRBV30 with TRBJ1-1, with TRBD1 matching 10 bases. After removal of 3 bases from V and 6 bases from J, the junction contained 4 bases not matched to a gene. This CDR3 comprises 13 residues. The germline gives CDR1 GTSNPN, CDR2 SVGIG (reference sequence). The CDR3 spells CAWSGQGVSEAFF. In DNA form, the CDR3 reads TGTGCCTGGAGCGGACAGGGGGTCTCTGAAGCTTTCTTT.

The V gene is TRBV11-3, the J gene TRBJ1-1; 8 bases are a match to TRBD1. Germline values: CDR1 SGHNT, CDR2 YENEEA. The ends lost 8 bases at V and 3 bases at J; junction bases unmatched: 20. The CDR3 contains 18 residues. For the CDR3, the DNA is TGTGCCAGCGAGTGGCGCGGTCCGGACAGGGAACAGGACACTGAAGCTTTCTTT. This sequence encodes CASEWRGPDREQDTEAFF.

V is TRBV5-1 and J is TRBJ2-5, with 10 bases identical to TRBD1. After removal of 6 bases from V and 4 bases from J, the junction contained 12 bases not matched to a gene. The CDR3 length is 16 residues. The germline V gene has CDR1 SGHRS and CDR2 YFSETQ. CDR3 bases: TGCGCCAGCACCTACATGGACAGGGGGGTAGGAGAGACCCAGTACTTC. This translates into CASTYMDRGVGETQYF. Combining the CDR3 with reference TRBV5-1 and TRBJ2-5 gives the whole variable domain KAGVTQTPRYLIKTRGQQVTLSCSPISGHRSVSWYQQTPGQGLQFLFEYFSETQRNKGNFPGRFSGRQFSNSRSEMNVSTLELGDSALYLCASTYMDRGVGETQYFGPGTRLLVL.

The chain joins TRBV5-1 to TRBJ1-2; D possibly corresponds to TRBD1 (5 bases). The CDR3 is 15 amino acids. CDR1 and CDR2 (germline): SGHRS, YFSETQ. V was trimmed by 4 bases and J by 7 bases, leaving 20 bases between them. The CDR3 nucleotides read TGCGCCAGCAGCCCGGGGGATGGGGATCTAGGTGGCTACACCTTC. This translates into CASSPGDGDLGGYTF.

Of note for this clone: The DNA is left out, because the CDR3 cannot be placed on it with certainty; the CDR3 is given as TCRdb lists it. The rearrangement uses TRBV21-1 and TRBJ1-3; the D segment call TRBD1 is taken from the table without a DNA check. TRBV21-1 is flagged as a pseudogene. The CDR3 comprises 13 residues, both ends counted. CDR3 sequence: CAITVGAGNTIYF.

V is TRBV18 and J is TRBJ2-5; D is possibly TRBD1 (6 bases). Germline lookup yields CDR1 KGHSH and CDR2 LQKENI. The CDR3 totals 13 residues. The V end lost 2 bases, the J end lost 5 bases, and 9 bases lay between the germline ends. Written as DNA, the CDR3 is TGTGCCAGCTCACCATCGGGACACGAGACCCAGTACTTC. This gives the protein CASSPSGHETQYF.

In this sample, this clone turned up a few times. V usage is TRBV2 and J usage is TRBJ1-5; D is uncertain. This CDR3 is 15 amino acids long. Between the trimmed V and J ends, which lost 7 bases and 1 base, there was a span of 14 bases. Per the germline V gene, CDR1 is SNHLY and CDR2 is FYNNEI. The CDR3 region is CASKHDTLSNQPQHF. The CDR3 DNA reads as TGTGCCAGCAAGCATGACACGCTGAGCAATCAGCCCCAGCATTTT.

The chain is built from TRBV4-1 and TRBJ2-5, with no clear D. V lost 0 bases, J lost 3 bases, and 17 bases lay in between. CDR1 and CDR2 (germline): MGHRA, YSYEKL. This CDR3 region has 17 residues. CDR3 in amino acids: CASSQELSLRVEETQYF. The CDR3 region has the DNA TGCGCCAGCAGCCAAGAACTGAGCCTCCGGGTAGAAGAGACCCAGTACTTC.

The chain recombines TRBV3-1 (or the pseudogene TRBV3-2) with TRBJ2-7, with 11 bases that match TRBD1. CDR3 size: 17 residues. The V gene end was trimmed by 1 base and the J gene end by 2 bases; junction bases not matched to a gene: 7. CDR1 LGHDT and CDR2 YNNKEL come from the germline V gene (reference sequence). CDR3 region: CASSQGGWTGGPYEQYF. CDR3 nucleotide sequence: TGTGCCAGCAGCCAAGGGGGGTGGACAGGGGGCCCCTACGAGCAGTACTTC.

V and J are TRBV3-1 (or the pseudogene TRBV3-2) and TRBJ2-1; a possible D gene is TRBD2 (6 bases). V lost 1 base, J lost 8 bases, and 6 bases lay in between. Germline V lookup: CDR1 LGHDT, CDR2 YNNKEL (reference sequence). The CDR3 totals 12 residues. In DNA, the CDR3 is TGTGCCAGCAGCCAAGGGGACTATGAGCAGTTCTTC. Translation gives CASSQGDYEQFF.

V is TRBV30 and J is TRBJ1-6; D possibly corresponds to TRBD1 (5 bases). The length of the CDR3 is 15 residues. Trimming shortened V by 3 bases and J by 9 bases, and 18 bases separated the two germline ends. The germline CDR1 and CDR2 sequences are GTSNPN and SVGIG (reference sequence). As DNA, the CDR3 is TGTGCCTGGAGCCTCCGGGACCGCGGGGTTTCACCCCTCCACTTT. This translates into CAWSLRDRGVSPLHF.

The chain combines TRBV25-1 with TRBJ2-1, with 11 bases aligning to TRBD2. Germline assignment: CDR1 MGHDK and CDR2 SYGVNS. With 6 bases clipped from V and 4 bases from J, the junction kept 2 bases outside the gene matches. CDR3 length: 14 amino acids. CDR3 nucleotides: TGTGCCAGCAGCGGGACTAGCGGATACAATGAGCAGTTCTTC. It encodes CASSGTSGYNEQFF.

The chain couples TRBV27 to TRBJ2-5; maybe TRBD2 (5 bases). This CDR3 contains 15 residues. Looked up from germline, CDR1 is MNHEY and CDR2 is SMNVEV (reference sequence). V gave up 2 bases and J gave up 1 base, with 11 bases separating them. The CDR3 nucleotides read TGTGCCAGCAGTTTAAAGGGAGCCTCCCAAGAGACCCAGTACTTC. Its protein is CASSLKGASQETQYF.

This clone was detected only once. This chain joins TRBV2 and TRBJ1-6, with TRBD1 identical over 7 bases. Trimming removed 6 bases from V and 4 bases from J; junction bases left unmatched: 9. The germline CDR1 and CDR2 sequences are SNHLY and FYNNEI. The CDR3 is 16 amino acids. The CDR3 loop is CASRDIGTAYNSPLHF. In DNA form, the CDR3 reads TGTGCCAGCAGGGATATTGGGACAGCTTATAATTCACCCCTCCACTTT.

This sequence joins TRBV13 and TRBJ2-6; possibly TRBD2 for D (5 bases). This CDR3 has 15 residues. Germline V gene lookup returns CDR1 PRHDT and CDR2 FYEKMQ (reference sequence). Trimming stripped 4 bases from V and 0 bases from J, with 7 bases between. CDR3 loop: CASSYRDSGANVLTF. CDR3 bases: TGTGCCAGCAGCTACCGGGACTCTGGGGCCAACGTCCTGACTTTC. Full variable domain (missing parts from reference TRBV13 and TRBJ2-6): AAGVIQSPRHLIKEKRETATLKCYPIPRHDTVYWYQQGPGQDPQFLISFYEKMQSDKGSIPDRFSAQQFSDYHSELNMSSLELGDSALYFCASSYRDSGANVLTFGAGSRLTVL.

The chain carries TRBV27 and TRBJ1-1; TRBD1 matches 10 bases. The trim removed 10 bases at V and 1 base at J, leaving 15 bases unmatched. This CDR3 spans 17 amino acids. CDR1 MNHEY and CDR2 SMNVEV come from the germline V gene (reference sequence). This CDR3 is CATSPGGTGVENTEAFF. CDR3 nucleotide sequence: TGTGCCACCTCCCCTGGAGGGACAGGGGTCGAGAACACTGAAGCTTTCTTT.

This rearrangement joins TRBV7-2 to TRBJ1-3, with TRBD1 as a possible D gene (5 bases). This CDR3 region has 16 residues. CDR1 SGHTA and CDR2 FQGNSA come from the germline V gene. V lost 1 base to trimming and J lost 0 bases, with 10 bases between them. CDR3 protein: CASSLDRQISGNTIYF. The CDR3 region has the DNA TGTGCCAGCAGCTTAGACCGACAGATCTCTGGAAACACCATATATTTT.

This chain connects TRBV30 to TRBJ1-3, with D uncertain. CDR1 and CDR2 from the germline V gene are GTSNPN and SVGIG (reference sequence). The CDR3 extends over 13 amino acids. The V gene lost 1 base and the J gene lost 0 bases, with 4 bases spanning the gap. CDR3 amino acids: CAWSANSGNTIYF. The CDR3 DNA follows: TGTGCCTGGAGTGCCAACTCTGGAAACACCATATATTTT.